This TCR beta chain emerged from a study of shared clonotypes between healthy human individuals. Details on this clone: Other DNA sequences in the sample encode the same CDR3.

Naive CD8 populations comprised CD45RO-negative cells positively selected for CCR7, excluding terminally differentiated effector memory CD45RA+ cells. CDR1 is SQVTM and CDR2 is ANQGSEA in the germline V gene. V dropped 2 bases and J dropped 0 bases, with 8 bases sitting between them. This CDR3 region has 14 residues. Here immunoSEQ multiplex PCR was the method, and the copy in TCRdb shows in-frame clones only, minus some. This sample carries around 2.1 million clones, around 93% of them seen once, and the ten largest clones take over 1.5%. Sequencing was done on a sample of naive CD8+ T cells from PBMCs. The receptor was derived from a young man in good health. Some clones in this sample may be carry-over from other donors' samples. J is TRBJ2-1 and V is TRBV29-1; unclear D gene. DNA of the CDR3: TGCAGCGTTGAAAAGCCCGGCTCCTACAATGAGCAGTTCTTC. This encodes CSVEKPGSYNEQFF.